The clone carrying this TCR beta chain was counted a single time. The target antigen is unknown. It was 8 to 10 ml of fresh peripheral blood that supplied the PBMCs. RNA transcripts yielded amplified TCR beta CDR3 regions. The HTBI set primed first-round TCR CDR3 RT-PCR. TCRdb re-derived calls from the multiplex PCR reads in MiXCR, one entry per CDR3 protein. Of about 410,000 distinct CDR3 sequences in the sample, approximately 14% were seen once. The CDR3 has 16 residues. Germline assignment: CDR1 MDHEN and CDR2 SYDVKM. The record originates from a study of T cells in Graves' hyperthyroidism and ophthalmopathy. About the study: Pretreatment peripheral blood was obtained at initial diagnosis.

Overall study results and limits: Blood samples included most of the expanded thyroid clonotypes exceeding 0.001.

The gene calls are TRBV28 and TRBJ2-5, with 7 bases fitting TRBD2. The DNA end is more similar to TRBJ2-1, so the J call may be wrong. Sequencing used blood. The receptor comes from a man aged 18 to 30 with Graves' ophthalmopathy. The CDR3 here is CASSSPGLQYQETQFF. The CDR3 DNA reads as TGTGCCAGCTCTTCTCCGGGACTACAGTACCAAGAGACCCAGTTCTTC.